A selection of T cell receptor beta chains follows, all from one sample in a study of shared clonotypes between healthy human individuals. Some clones are missing from TCRdb's copy, which holds only in-frame ones; the method was immunoSEQ multiplex PCR. Counted here are about 960,000 clones, 70% to 85% occurring once; the ten biggest clones make up roughly 1.5%. Specimen: memory CD4+ T cells sorted from blood. Every receptor here comes from a man in his late teens or twenties in good health. The CDR3 runs from the conserved cysteine through the conserved F or W. Each record gives: J gene, clone size, D gene, V gene, CDR3 protein, CDR3 DNA. D genes are given only for firm matches. Clone size appears in some rows only: once, few, many, or a class for an expanded clone.

J gene: TRBJ2-5; clone size: -; D gene: TRBD2; V gene: TRBV19; CDR3 protein: CASSIEAGRKTQYF; CDR3 DNA: TGTGCCAGTAGTATAGAAGCGGGGCGAAAGACCCAGTACTTC
J gene: TRBJ2-1; clone size: once; D gene: TRBD1; V gene: TRBV27; CDR3 protein: CASSIRQGNLEQFF; CDR3 DNA: TGTGCCAGCAGCATCCGACAGGGTAATCTTGAGCAGTTCTTC
J gene: TRBJ1-2; clone size: -; D gene: -; V gene: TRBV18; CDR3 protein: CASSPRGDNYGYTF; CDR3 DNA: TGTGCCAGCTCACCAAGGGGGGACAACTATGGCTACACCTTC
J gene: TRBJ1-2; clone size: -; D gene: -; V gene: TRBV5-5; CDR3 protein: CASSLRLFNYGYTF; CDR3 DNA: TGTGCCAGCTCCCTTCGGCTATTTAACTATGGCTACACCTTC
J gene: TRBJ1-1; clone size: -; D gene: -; V gene: TRBV7-8; CDR3 protein: CASLARREGTAFF; CDR3 DNA: TGTGCCAGCCTTGCCCGGAGGGAAGGAACAGCTTTCTTT
J gene: TRBJ2-1; clone size: -; D gene: -; V gene: TRBV9; CDR3 protein: CASSVEAEQFF; CDR3 DNA: TGTGCCAGCAGCGTAGAGGCTGAGCAGTTCTTC
J gene: TRBJ2-5; clone size: -; D gene: -; V gene: TRBV5-6; CDR3 protein: CASSLGRLKETQYF; CDR3 DNA: TGTGCCAGCAGCCTGGGACGGCTCAAAGAGACCCAGTACTTC
J gene: TRBJ1-6; clone size: -; D gene: -; V gene: TRBV19; CDR3 protein: CASRSYVSSYNSPLHF; CDR3 DNA: TGTGCCAGTAGAAGTTATGTGAGCTCCTATAATTCACCCCTCCACTTT
J gene: TRBJ2-5; clone size: few; D gene: -; V gene: TRBV6-1; CDR3 protein: CASSPQGGIQETQYF; CDR3 DNA: TGTGCCAGCTCCCCCCAGGGCGGGATTCAAGAGACCCAGTACTTC
J gene: TRBJ1-6; clone size: -; D gene: TRBD1; V gene: TRBV18; CDR3 protein: CASSPPSGGEYNSPLHF; CDR3 DNA: TGTGCCAGCTCACCACCGTCAGGGGGCGAATATAATTCACCCCTCCACTTT
J gene: TRBJ2-5; clone size: -; D gene: TRBD2; V gene: TRBV9; CDR3 protein: CASSVATAGGQETQYF; CDR3 DNA: TGTGCCAGCAGCGTAGCTACGGCGGGAGGCCAAGAGACCCAGTACTTC
J gene: TRBJ2-1; clone size: -; D gene: TRBD2; V gene: TRBV5-1; CDR3 protein: CASSLEPAGGGGEQFF; CDR3 DNA: TGCGCCAGCAGCTTGGAACCTGCGGGGGGAGGTGGTGAGCAGTTCTTC
J gene: TRBJ1-1; clone size: -; D gene: -; V gene: TRBV28; CDR3 protein: CASSLLWGEAFF; CDR3 DNA: TGTGCCAGCAGTCTCCTTTGGGGGGAAGCTTTCTTT
J gene: TRBJ2-1; clone size: -; D gene: TRBD2; V gene: TRBV27; CDR3 protein: CASSRTRRDEQFF; CDR3 DNA: TGTGCCAGCAGTCGGACTAGGAGGGATGAGCAGTTCTTC
J gene: TRBJ1-4; clone size: -; D gene: -; V gene: TRBV7-9; CDR3 protein: CASSLLSGGTNEKLFF; CDR3 DNA: TGTGCCAGCAGCTTACTATCCGGGGGAACTAATGAAAAACTGTTTTTT
J gene: TRBJ1-3; clone size: few; D gene: -; V gene: TRBV4-2; CDR3 protein: CASSQEGGQTRGNTIYF; CDR3 DNA: TGTGCCAGCAGCCAAGAAGGCGGACAGACCCGTGGAAACACCATATATTTT
J gene: TRBJ2-7; clone size: -; D gene: -; V gene: TRBV18; CDR3 protein: CASSPASGSNEQYF; CDR3 DNA: TGTGCCAGCTCACCGGCTAGTGGTTCAAACGAGCAGTACTTC
J gene: TRBJ2-7; clone size: -; D gene: TRBD2; V gene: TRBV7-2; CDR3 protein: CASIPWRGAYEQYF; CDR3 DNA: TGTGCCAGCATCCCTTGGCGGGGGGCCTACGAGCAGTACTTC
J gene: TRBJ1-4; clone size: few; D gene: -; V gene: TRBV2; CDR3 protein: CASRFLGAGINEKLFF; CDR3 DNA: TGTGCCAGCAGATTCCTGGGGGCGGGGATTAATGAAAAACTGTTTTTT
J gene: TRBJ1-1; clone size: few; D gene: -; V gene: TRBV10-1; CDR3 protein: CASSAGPEAFF; CDR3 DNA: TGCGCCAGCAGTGCCGGGCCTGAAGCTTTCTTT
J gene: TRBJ2-6; clone size: -; D gene: -; V gene: TRBV5-4; CDR3 protein: CASSLNLGSVNVLTF; CDR3 DNA: TGTGCCAGCAGCTTGAACCTCGGGTCGGTAAACGTCCTGACTTTC
J gene: TRBJ1-4; clone size: -; D gene: TRBD1; V gene: TRBV5-3; CDR3 protein: CARSSRGTASF; CDR3 DNA: TGTGCCAGAAGCTCGCGCGGGACAGCCTCTTTT
J gene: TRBJ1-2; clone size: -; D gene: -; V gene: TRBV6-1; CDR3 protein: CASSPRQDYGYTF; CDR3 DNA: TGTGCCAGCAGTCCTAGACAGGACTATGGCTACACCTTC
J gene: TRBJ2-5; clone size: -; D gene: TRBD2; V gene: TRBV9; CDR3 protein: CASSAGLVPETQYF; CDR3 DNA: TGTGCCAGCAGCGCGGGACTAGTGCCAGAGACCCAGTACTTC
J gene: TRBJ2-5; clone size: -; D gene: -; V gene: TRBV7-7; CDR3 protein: CASSAGIQETQYF; CDR3 DNA: TGTGCTAGCAGCGCAGGGATTCAAGAGACCCAGTACTTC
J gene: TRBJ1-3; clone size: -; D gene: -; V gene: TRBV23-1; CDR3 protein: CASSQQGPTDSGNTIYF; CDR3 DNA: TGCGCCAGCAGTCAACAGGGGCCAACTGACTCTGGAAACACCATATATTTT
J gene: TRBJ2-3; clone size: -; D gene: -; V gene: TRBV21-1; CDR3 protein: CARVLAGGPGDTQYF; CDR3 DNA: TGTGCCAGGGTACTAGCGGGAGGGCCCGGAGATACGCAGTATTTT
J gene: TRBJ2-3; clone size: -; D gene: -; V gene: TRBV19; CDR3 protein: CASSIGLDTDTQYF; CDR3 DNA: TGTGCCAGTAGTATTGGACTGGACACAGATACGCAGTATTTT
J gene: TRBJ2-7; clone size: -; D gene: TRBD1; V gene: TRBV6-1; CDR3 protein: CASRNRGTYEQYF; CDR3 DNA: TGTGCCAGCAGAAACAGGGGTACCTACGAGCAGTACTTC
J gene: TRBJ1-1; clone size: few; D gene: -; V gene: TRBV7-2; CDR3 protein: CASSSTGRNTEAFF; CDR3 DNA: TGTGCCAGCAGCTCCACAGGGCGGAACACTGAAGCTTTCTTT
J gene: TRBJ2-1; clone size: -; D gene: TRBD1; V gene: TRBV5-1; CDR3 protein: CASSLGPGQGYNEQFF; CDR3 DNA: TGCGCCAGCAGCTTGGGTCCGGGACAGGGGTACAATGAGCAGTTCTTC